The 17 T cell receptor beta chains presented below share a single source sample, sequenced in a study of T cell responses to AZD1222 COVID-19 vaccine. Sequencing was performed with immunoSEQ multiplex PCR; in TCRdb, only in-frame clones are kept and a portion is missing. The sample has under 150,000 clones; about 92% are singletons. The material was peripheral blood, obtained on day 0 of AZD1222 vaccination. The source of these receptors is an adult in good health.

This chain connects TRBV5-4 to TRBJ2-1; D ambiguous. The CDR3 sequence is 13 residues long. With 4 bases removed from V and 3 bases from J, the gap between germline ends came to 8 bases. In germline, CDR1 is SGHNT, CDR2 YYREEE (reference sequence). CDR3 in amino acids: CASSPIDYNEQFF. The CDR3 region has the DNA TGTGCCAGCAGCCCAATCGACTACAATGAGCAGTTCTTC.

The chain links TRBV5-1 to TRBJ2-5, with TRBD1 matching 7 bases. This CDR3 is built from 12 residues. The trim removed 7 bases at V and 4 bases at J, leaving 4 bases unmatched. Germline V CDR1 and CDR2: SGHRS, YFSETQ. CDR3: CASGTGAETQYF. CDR3 in DNA: TGCGCCAGCGGTACAGGGGCAGAGACCCAGTACTTC.

The gene calls are TRBV5-1 and TRBJ2-3; 8 positions match TRBD2. The germline CDR1 and CDR2 sequences are SGHRS and YFSETQ. V shed 1 base and J 0 bases; nucleotides not matched to a gene: 7. The CDR3 covers 17 residues. The CDR3 spells CASSLRGGRESTDTQYF. CDR3 DNA: TGCGCCAGCAGCTTGCGGGGGGGCCGGGAAAGCACAGATACGCAGTATTTT.

This clone was seen a single time. CDR3 region: CASSQGNSYGYTF. The CDR3 bases are TGCGCCAGCAGCCAGGGGAACAGCTATGGCTACACCTTC. The chain uses TRBV4-1 and TRBJ1-2; D unclear. Germline V gene sequence: CDR1 MGHRA, CDR2 YSYEKL. The CDR3 runs 13 residues. The V and J ends lost 3 bases and 4 bases respectively, with 9 bases between them.

The J gene is TRBJ1-6, the V gene TRBV4-1, with 8 nucleotides matching TRBD1. CDR3 size: 16 residues. Germline values: CDR1 MGHRA, CDR2 YSYEKL. The trim removed 4 bases at V and 8 bases at J, leaving 10 bases unmatched. The CDR3 is CASSLIRDRPDSPLHF. The CDR3 coding sequence is TGCGCCAGCAGCCTAATCAGGGACAGGCCTGATTCACCCCTCCACTTT.

The chain has TRBV7-2 and TRBJ1-5; D not resolved. V was cut by 5 bases and J by 1 base, with 6 bases left in between. This CDR3 comprises 13 residues. Germline values: CDR1 SGHTA, CDR2 FQGNSA. The CDR3 coding sequence is TGTGCCAGCAGCCAGAGCAGCAATCAGCCCCAGCATTTT. Its protein is CASSQSSNQPQHF.

The J gene is TRBJ1-3, the V gene TRBV19, with TRBD1 matching over 8 bases. Germline CDR1 is LNHDA and CDR2 is SQIVND (reference sequence). Germline trimming cut 6 bases from V and 7 bases from J; bases unmatched to any gene: 8. This CDR3 contains 14 residues. This chain's CDR3 is CASRLGQGFNTIYF. The CDR3 nucleotides are TGTGCCAGTAGACTCGGACAGGGCTTTAACACCATATATTTT. Drawing the rest from reference TRBV19 and TRBJ1-3, the complete variable domain is DGGITQSPKYLFRKEGQNVTLSCEQNLNHDAMYWYRQDPGQGLRLIYYSQIVNDFQKGDIAEGYSVSREKKESFPLTVTSAQKNPTAFYLCASRLGQGFNTIYFGEGSWLTVV.

In DNA form, the CDR3 reads TGTGCCAGCAGCTTAGACTATGGCTACACCTTC. Protein product: CASSLDYGYTF. The genes are TRBV7-2 and TRBJ1-2; D is unclear. The V end was cut by 1 base, the J end by 3 bases, with 0 bases between. There are 11 residues in the CDR3. Germline V gene sequence: CDR1 SGHTA, CDR2 FQGNSA.

The chain carries TRBV4-1 and TRBJ2-1; perhaps TRBD2 as D (6 bases). Trimming left V 2 bases short and J 4 bases short, with 12 bases between. Per the germline V gene, CDR1 is MGHRA and CDR2 is YSYEKL. CDR3 length: 15 residues. For the CDR3, the DNA is TGCGCCAGCAGCCAATTGGGACTCCCATACAATGAGCAGTTCTTC. Its protein is CASSQLGLPYNEQFF.

This chain joins TRBV9 and TRBJ2-7; no clear D gene. Germline V gene data show CDR1 as SGDLS and CDR2 as YYNGEE. V was clipped by 0 bases and J by 0 bases, with 10 bases between them. The CDR3 has 15 amino acids. This chain's CDR3 is CASSVAPAASYEQYF. CDR3 nucleotide sequence: TGTGCCAGCAGCGTAGCGCCTGCAGCCTCCTACGAGCAGTACTTC.

The chain links TRBV5-1 to TRBJ2-2; D call uncertain. CDR1 and CDR2 from the germline V gene are SGHRS and YFSETQ. The germline V and J ends were trimmed by 0 bases and 8 bases, with 8 bases remaining between them. The CDR3 is 13 amino acids. As DNA, the CDR3 is TGCGCCAGCAGCTTGGCCACAGAGGGGGAGCTGTTTTTT. Translating gives CASSLATEGELFF.

The V call is TRBV19, the J call TRBJ1-1, with a weak D call TRBD1 (5 bases). Between the trimmed V and J ends, which lost 1 base and 0 bases, there was a span of 18 bases. Per germline, CDR1 LNHDA and CDR2 SQIVND (reference sequence). This CDR3 contains 18 residues. CDR3 bases: TGTGCCAGTAGTATAGCGCACAGGTCCTATGGAGTGAACACTGAAGCTTTCTTT. Translating it yields CASSIAHRSYGVNTEAFF.

The rearrangement joins TRBV7-9 to TRBJ2-3; the D gene is possibly TRBD2 (5 bases). Trimming shortened V by 5 bases and J by 5 bases, and 14 bases separated the two germline ends. The CDR3 contains 14 residues. Germline CDR1 and CDR2: SEHNR and FQNEAQ (reference sequence). In nucleotides, the CDR3 is TGTGCCAGCAGCCCCCCCGCGGGTTTAGATACGCAGTATTTT. Its translation: CASSPPAGLDTQYF. The full variable domain, with the rest looked up from reference TRBV7-9 and TRBJ2-3, is DTGVSQNPRHKITKRGQNVTFRCDPISEHNRLYWYRQTLGQGPEFLTYFQNEAQLEKSRLLSDRFSAERPKGSFSTLEIQRTEQGDSAMYLCASSPPAGLDTQYFGPGTRLTVL.

Note on this clone: Additional DNA sequences in this sample encode the identical CDR3. The genes are TRBV18 and TRBJ2-3; TRBD2 matches 7 bases. The CDR3 totals 15 residues. With 1 base clipped from V and 2 bases from J, the junction kept 3 bases outside the gene matches. Germline CDR1 is KGHSH and CDR2 is LQKENI. The CDR3 sequence: CASSPLSGTTDTQYF. In nucleotides, the CDR3 is TGTGCCAGCTCACCACTGAGCGGGACCACAGATACGCAGTATTTT.

The chain carries TRBV24-1 and TRBJ2-7, with D hard to call. V gave up 5 bases and J gave up 2 bases, with 12 bases separating them. Looked up from germline, CDR1 is KGHDR and CDR2 is SFDVKD. CDR3 length: 14 residues. Here the CDR3 reads CATSASDRPYEQYF. The CDR3 bases are TGTGCCACCAGTGCCTCGGACCGACCCTACGAGCAGTACTTC.

The genes are TRBV15 and TRBJ2-3; D remains unclear. The CDR3 contains 13 residues. Trimming pared 3 bases from V and 2 bases from J, leaving 6 bases between. The germline CDR1 and CDR2 sequences are LNHNV and YYDKDF (reference sequence). The CDR3 nucleotides read TGTGCCACCAGCAGCCGGCCCACAGATACGCAGTATTTT. Translation: CATSSRPTDTQYF.

The V gene is TRBV9, the J gene TRBJ2-7; tentatively, D is TRBD1 (6 bases). This CDR3 is 14 amino acids long. V was cut by 4 bases and J by 5 bases, with 16 bases left in between. The V gene's germline CDR1 is SGDLS and CDR2 YYNGEE. The CDR3 sequence is CASSQTGTGDEQYF. DNA of the CDR3: TGTGCCAGCAGCCAAACAGGGACCGGGGACGAGCAGTACTTC.